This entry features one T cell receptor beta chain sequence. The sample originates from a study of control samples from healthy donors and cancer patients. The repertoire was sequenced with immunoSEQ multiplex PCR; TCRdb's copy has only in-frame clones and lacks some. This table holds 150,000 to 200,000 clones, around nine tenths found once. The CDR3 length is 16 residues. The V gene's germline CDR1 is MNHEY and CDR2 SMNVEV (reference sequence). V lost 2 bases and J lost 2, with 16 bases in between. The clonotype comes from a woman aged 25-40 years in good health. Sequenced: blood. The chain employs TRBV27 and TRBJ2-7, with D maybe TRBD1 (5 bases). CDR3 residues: CASSLGWGGAPYEQYF. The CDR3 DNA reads TGTGCCAGCAGTTTAGGTTGGGGTGGGGCCCCCTACGAGCAGTACTTC.